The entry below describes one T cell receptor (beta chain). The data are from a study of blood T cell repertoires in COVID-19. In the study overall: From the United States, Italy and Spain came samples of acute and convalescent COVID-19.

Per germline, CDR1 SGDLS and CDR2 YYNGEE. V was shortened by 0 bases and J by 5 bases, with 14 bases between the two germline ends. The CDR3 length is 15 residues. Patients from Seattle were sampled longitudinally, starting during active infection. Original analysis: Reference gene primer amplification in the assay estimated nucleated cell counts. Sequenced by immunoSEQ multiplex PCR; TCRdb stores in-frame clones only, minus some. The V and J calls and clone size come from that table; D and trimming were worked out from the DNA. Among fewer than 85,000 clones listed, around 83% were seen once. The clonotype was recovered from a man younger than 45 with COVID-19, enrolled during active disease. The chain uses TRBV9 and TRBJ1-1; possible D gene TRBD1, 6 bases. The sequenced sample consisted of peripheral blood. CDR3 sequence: CASSVGGGSGTEAFF. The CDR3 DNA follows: TGTGCCAGCAGCGTAGGTGGGGGCAGCGGAACTGAAGCTTTCTTT. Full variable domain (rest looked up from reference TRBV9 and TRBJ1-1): DSGVTQTPKHLITATGQRVTLRCSPRSGDLSVYWYQQSLDQGLQFLIQYYNGEERAKGNILERFSAQQFPDLHSELNLSSLELGDSALYFCASSVGGGSGTEAFFGQGTRLTVV.